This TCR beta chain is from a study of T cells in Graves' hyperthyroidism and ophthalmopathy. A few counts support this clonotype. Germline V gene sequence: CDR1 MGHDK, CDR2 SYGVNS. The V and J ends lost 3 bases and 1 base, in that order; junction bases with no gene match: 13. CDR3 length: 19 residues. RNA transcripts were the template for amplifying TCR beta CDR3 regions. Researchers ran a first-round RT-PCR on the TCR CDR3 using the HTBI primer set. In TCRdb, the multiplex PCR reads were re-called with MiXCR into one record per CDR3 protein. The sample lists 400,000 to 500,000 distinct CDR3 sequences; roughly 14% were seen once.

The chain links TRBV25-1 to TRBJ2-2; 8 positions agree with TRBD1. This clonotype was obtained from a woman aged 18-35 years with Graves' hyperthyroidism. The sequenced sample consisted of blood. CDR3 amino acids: CASSDRPLRDRKNTGELFF. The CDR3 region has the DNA TGTGCCAGCAGTGACCGACCCCTCCGGGACAGGAAGAACACCGGGGAGCTGTTTTTT.